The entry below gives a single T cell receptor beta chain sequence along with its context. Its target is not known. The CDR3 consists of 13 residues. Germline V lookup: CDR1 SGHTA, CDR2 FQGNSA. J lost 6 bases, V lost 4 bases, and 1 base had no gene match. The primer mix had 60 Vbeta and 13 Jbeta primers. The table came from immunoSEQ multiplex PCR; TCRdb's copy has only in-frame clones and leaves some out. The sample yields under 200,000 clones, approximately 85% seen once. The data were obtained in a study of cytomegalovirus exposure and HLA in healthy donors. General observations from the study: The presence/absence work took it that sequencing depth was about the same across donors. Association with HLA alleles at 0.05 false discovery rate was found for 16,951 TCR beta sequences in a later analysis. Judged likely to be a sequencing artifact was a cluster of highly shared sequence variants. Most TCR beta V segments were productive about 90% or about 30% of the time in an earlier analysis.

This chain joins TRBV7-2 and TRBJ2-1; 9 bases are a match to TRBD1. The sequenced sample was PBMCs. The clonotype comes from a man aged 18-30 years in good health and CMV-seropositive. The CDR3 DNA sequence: TGTGCCAGCAGCTCGGGACAGGGCAATGAGCAGTTCTTC. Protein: CASSSGQGNEQFF.